The 22 T cell receptor beta chains below all came from one sample that was sequenced in a study of T cells in Graves' hyperthyroidism and ophthalmopathy. Regions amplified from RNA transcripts were the TCR beta CDR3 regions. In the first-round RT-PCR of the TCR CDR3, the HTBI primer set was used. Each CDR3 protein is one row after TCRdb ran MiXCR on the multiplex PCR reads. The sample lists about 180,000 distinct CDR3 sequences, about a tenth occurring once. The sequenced sample consisted of blood. The receptors shown here come from a woman in her late teens or twenties with Graves' hyperthyroidism that later progressed to Graves' ophthalmopathy.

V gene TRBV30 combines with J gene TRBJ2-7; D is perhaps TRBD1 (6 bases). The germline V and J ends were trimmed by 5 bases and 3 bases, with 11 bases remaining between them. Germline lookup yields CDR1 GTSNPN and CDR2 SVGIG (reference sequence). This CDR3 region has 12 residues. CDR3 region: CAWSGTIYEQYF. The CDR3 nucleotides read TGTGCCTGGTCCGGGACAATCTACGAGCAGTACTTC. The full variable domain, its missing parts supplied by reference TRBV30 and TRBJ2-7, is SQTIHQWPATLVQPVGSPLSLECTVEGTSNPNLYWYRQAAGRGLQLLFYSVGIGQISSEVPQNLSASRPQDRQFILSSKKLLLSDSGFYLCAWSGTIYEQYFGPGTRLTVT.

This clonotype came up a few times. This chain uses TRBV27 with TRBJ2-1; TRBD2 agrees at 14 bases. The germline gives CDR1 MNHEY, CDR2 SMNVEV (reference sequence). V lost 7 bases to trimming and J lost 7 bases; unmatched junction nucleotides: 3. This CDR3 contains 14 residues. DNA of the CDR3: TGTGCCAGCAAAGGGACTAGCGGGAGAAATGAGCAGTTCTTC. It codes for CASKGTSGRNEQFF.

This clonotype occurred many times. The chain couples TRBV6-1 to TRBJ2-3; perhaps TRBD1 as D (7 bases). Deletions cut 2 bases from V and 4 bases from J, with 16 bases between. The CDR3 has 16 amino acids. The V gene's germline CDR1 is MNHNS and CDR2 SASEGT. This CDR3 is CASSELGGQGADTQYF. For the CDR3, the DNA is TGTGCCAGCAGTGAATTAGGAGGGCAGGGGGCAGATACGCAGTATTTT.

This clonotype was picked up a small number of times. This chain connects TRBV5-1 to TRBJ2-3; D is unresolved. CDR3 length: 13 residues. V lost 5 bases, J lost 2 bases, and 9 bases lay in between. The germline V gene encodes CDR1 SGHRS and CDR2 YFSETQ. The CDR3 sequence is CASRSTHTDTQYF. The CDR3 DNA reads TGCGCCAGCAGGTCTACACACACAGATACGCAGTATTTT.

This clonotype was seen repeatedly, ten times or more. The chain carries TRBV2 and TRBJ2-2; 7 bases are shared with TRBD1. Trimming removed 6 bases from V and 1 base from J; junction bases left unmatched: 2. Per the germline V gene, CDR1 is SNHLY and CDR2 is FYNNEI. The CDR3 is 14 amino acids. CDR3 sequence: CASRWDRNTGELFF. The CDR3 DNA reads as TGTGCCAGCAGATGGGACAGGAACACCGGGGAGCTGTTTTTT.

Notes on this clonotype: A much bigger clone sits one base away, suggesting this may be a read error. This chain links TRBV28 with TRBJ2-1; D gene ambiguous. CDR3 length: 11 amino acids. Germline assignment: CDR1 MDHEN and CDR2 SYDVKM. V shed 10 bases and J shed 8 bases, with 12 bases lying between them. The CDR3 sequence is CATRLTHEQFF. Here the CDR3 DNA reads TGTGCCACCCGCCTGACTCATGAGCAGTTCTTC.

This clonotype occurred many times. The V and J genes are TRBV6-4 and TRBJ1-6; TRBD1 matches 9 bases. Germline lookup yields CDR1 MRHNA and CDR2 SNTAGT. The CDR3 extends over 14 amino acids. After removal of 6 bases from V and 5 bases from J, the junction contained 2 bases not matched to a gene. The CDR3 loop is CASSRDRDNSPLHF. For the CDR3, the DNA is TGTGCCAGCAGCCGGGACAGGGATAATTCACCCCTCCACTTT.

The chain recombines TRBV5-1 with TRBJ2-5; 8 nucleotides line up with TRBD2. The CDR3 is made up of 13 amino acids. The germline V gene has CDR1 SGHRS and CDR2 YFSETQ. Germline trimming cut 7 bases from V and 5 bases from J; bases unmatched to any gene: 7. The CDR3 region has the DNA TGCGCCAGCCTCGCGGGAGGAGGGGAGACCCAGTACTTC. Its translation is CASLAGGGETQYF. The full variable domain, rest sourced from reference TRBV5-1 and TRBJ2-5, is KAGVTQTPRYLIKTRGQQVTLSCSPISGHRSVSWYQQTPGQGLQFLFEYFSETQRNKGNFPGRFSGRQFSNSRSEMNVSTLELGDSALYLCASLAGGGETQYFGPGTRLLVL.

This chain links TRBV18 with TRBJ2-7; D ambiguous. The CDR3 covers 13 residues. V lost 3 bases to trimming and J lost 5 bases, with 11 bases between them. CDR1 KGHSH and CDR2 LQKENI come from the germline V gene. Here the CDR3 reads CASSPDLFDEQYF. CDR3 nucleotide sequence: TGTGCCAGCTCACCGGACCTTTTCGACGAGCAGTACTTC.

The chain carries TRBV19 and TRBJ2-1; 15 bases map to TRBD2. Germline-derived CDR1 and CDR2 are LNHDA and SQIVND (reference sequence). V was pared by 6 bases and J by 2 bases, with 5 bases of the junction left unmatched. The CDR3 is 17 residues long. The CDR3 loop reads CASSSGTSGGTYNEQFF. The CDR3 coding sequence is TGTGCCAGTAGCTCCGGGACTAGCGGGGGGACCTACAATGAGCAGTTCTTC. The full variable domain, rest sourced from reference TRBV19 and TRBJ2-1, is DGGITQSPKYLFRKEGQNVTLSCEQNLNHDAMYWYRQDPGQGLRLIYYSQIVNDFQKGDIAEGYSVSREKKESFPLTVTSAQKNPTAFYLCASSSGTSGGTYNEQFFGPGTRLTVL.

This clonotype showed up just a few times. V gene TRBV6-1 combines with J gene TRBJ2-3; 16 bases line up with TRBD2. J was trimmed by 4 bases and V by 5 bases; bases with no gene match: 6. This CDR3 region has 17 residues. The germline gives CDR1 MNHNS, CDR2 SASEGT. This CDR3 is CASSPGTSGRVSDTQYF. CDR3 nucleotide sequence: TGTGCCAGCAGTCCCGGGACTAGCGGGAGGGTCTCAGATACGCAGTATTTT.

The rearrangement uses TRBV12-3 or TRBV12-4 and TRBJ2-7; D may match TRBD1 or TRBD2 (6 bases each). Trimming removed 6 bases from V and 3 bases from J, with 15 bases in between. CDR3 length: 14 amino acids. The CDR3 nucleotides read TGTGCCAGCAGCTCGGGGGCGGGGCGCTACGAGCAGTACTTC. Translating gives CASSSGAGRYEQYF.

This clonotype was detected ten times or more. The chain combines TRBV7-9 with TRBJ2-3; D gene unclear. V shed 5 bases and J shed 0 bases, with 12 bases lying between them. CDR3 length: 15 residues. CDR1 is SEHNR, CDR2 FQNEAQ, per germline (reference sequence). CDR3 nucleotides: TGTGCCAGCAGCATGACCCCTTTTAGCACAGATACGCAGTATTTT. It yields the protein CASSMTPFSTDTQYF.

This clonotype was detected ten times or more. The chain is built from TRBV6-5 and TRBJ2-1, with D possibly matching TRBD1 (6 bases). V lost 0 bases and J 6 bases, leaving 9 bases between the germline ends. Germline lookup yields CDR1 MNHEY and CDR2 SVGAGI. The CDR3 covers 14 residues. DNA of the CDR3: TGTGCCAGCAGTTACTCGAGGGGGAGCAATGAGCAGTTCTTC. Its translation: CASSYSRGSNEQFF.

This clonotype was seen a few times. The V gene is TRBV4-1, the J gene TRBJ2-1; D remains ambiguous. Germline V gene data show CDR1 as MGHRA and CDR2 as YSYEKL. This CDR3 region has 13 residues. The V gene lost 0 bases and the J gene lost 6 bases, with 6 bases spanning the gap. The CDR3 region has the DNA TGCGCCAGCAGCCAAGAAACGAGCAATGAGCAGTTCTTC. This gives the protein CASSQETSNEQFF.

This clonotype was seen ten or more times. The gene calls are TRBV29-1 and TRBJ1-1; D ambiguous. Between the trimmed V and J ends, which lost 6 bases and 4 bases, there was a span of 15 bases. CDR3 size: 13 residues. Germline CDR1 reads SQVTM; CDR2 reads ANQGSEA. DNA for the CDR3: TGCAGCGTCGGAGGTTTGACCGGCACTGAAGCTTTCTTT. Its protein product is CSVGGLTGTEAFF.

This chain links TRBV19 with TRBJ1-2, with TRBD1 matching 9 bases. Losses at the gene ends were 5 bases for V and 4 bases for J; bases not matched to a gene: 2. The CDR3 totals 13 residues. Germline CDR1 reads LNHDA; CDR2 reads SQIVND (reference sequence). The CDR3 coding sequence is TGTGCCAGTAGTTGGGACAGGGCCTATGGCTACACCTTC. It specifies CASSWDRAYGYTF.

This clonotype was seen a handful of times. Here the CDR3 DNA reads TGCAGTGCTAGAGATAGAAGAAACCGTGACGAGCAGTACTTC. Translated: CSARDRRNRDEQYF. The gene calls are TRBV20-1 and TRBJ2-7; the D is unclear. The CDR3 extends over 14 amino acids. Deletions cut 0 bases from V and 5 bases from J, with 14 bases between. Per the germline V gene, CDR1 is DFQATT and CDR2 is SNEGSKA (reference sequence).

This clonotype appeared many times. The chain has TRBV27 and TRBJ2-7, with TRBD1 identical over 7 bases. There are 12 residues in the CDR3. Germline V gene lookup returns CDR1 MNHEY and CDR2 SMNVEV (reference sequence). With 6 bases clipped from V and 3 bases from J, the junction kept 2 bases outside the gene matches. DNA of the CDR3: TGTGCCAGCAGGACAGGGTTCTACGAGCAGTACTTC. Amino acids: CASRTGFYEQYF.

This clonotype came up many times. The chain combines TRBV6-1 with TRBJ2-1, with D possibly TRBD2 on 5 matching bases. This CDR3 comprises 13 residues. Germline assignment: CDR1 MNHNS and CDR2 SASEGT. V lost 5 bases and J lost 8, with 13 bases in between. The CDR3 spells CASSYGEADEQFF. In DNA, the CDR3 is TGTGCCAGCAGTTATGGTGAAGCGGATGAGCAGTTCTTC.

In this sample, this clonotype turned up many times. The chain is built from TRBV27 and TRBJ2-1; 8 nucleotides align to TRBD2. Germline CDR1 and CDR2: MNHEY and SMNVEV (reference sequence). The CDR3 runs to 15 residues. V was pared by 7 bases and J by 1 base, with 6 bases of the junction left unmatched. CDR3 residues: CASTSGGESYNEQFF. In nucleotides, the CDR3 is TGTGCCAGCACCTCCGGGGGGGAATCCTACAATGAGCAGTTCTTC.

This clonotype has only a few counts. The chain links TRBV6-1 to TRBJ1-4; D may be TRBD1 (6 bases). The CDR3 sequence is 15 residues long. Germline-derived CDR1 and CDR2 are MNHNS and SASEGT. Trimming took 6 bases from V and 3 from J, leaving 14 bases between them. The CDR3 DNA follows: TGTGCCAGCAGAAAACCCGGGACATCTAATGAAAAACTGTTTTTT. It codes for CASRKPGTSNEKLFF.